This T cell receptor (beta chain) is drawn from a study of shared clonotypes between healthy human individuals. Study-wide background: A donor's plate count was three for CD4 naive and three for CD4 memory; CD8 naive had two and CD8 memory one. Notes on the study in general: Among donors, sharing of clonotypes was expected to be affected by sequencing depth. In the sorted subsets, rarefaction showed sequencing was incomplete despite large depth.

This table comes from immunoSEQ multiplex PCR, and its TCRdb copy is limited to in-frame clones, with some not included. The sample yields 630,000 or so clones, 95% to 98% seen once. Selected positively for CCR7 and CD45RO-negative, naive CD8 cells excluded terminally differentiated effector memory CD45RA+ cells. The study drew its donors from healthy HIV-negative adults without recent acute infections or vaccinations. A word on this clone: Its antigen remains unknown.

The sample taken for sequencing was naive CD8+ T cells sorted from blood. The receptor was isolated from a man younger than 40 in good health.

CDR3 protein: CASSFRLAGDEQFF. The CDR3 bases are TGTGCCAGCAGCTTTCGACTAGCGGGGGATGAGCAGTTCTTC. This chain uses TRBV11-2 with TRBJ2-1; 12 nucleotides match TRBD2. V dropped 3 bases and J dropped 8; count of bases not matched to a gene: 2. The CDR3 totals 14 residues. The germline gives CDR1 SGHAT, CDR2 FQNNGV.